These T cell receptor beta chains were read from a single sample in a study of T cell responses to AZD1222 COVID-19 vaccine. Only in-frame clones appear in the TCRdb table, and some are missing; sequencing was by immunoSEQ multiplex PCR. The sample records some 96,000 clones, 92% being singletons. This material consisted of peripheral blood, taken on day 0 of AZD1222 vaccination. These TCRs come from an adult in good health. Each CDR3 is given with its conserved first and last residue. Rows give clone size only sometimes, using once, few, many, or a class for an expanded clone.

>NA|TRBV2
CASSAYRPNNSPLHF
>NA|TRBV28
CASSGLAGGQETQYF
>NA|TRBV3-1/TRBV3-2
CASSQTGAEQFF
>NA|TRBV28
CASSPGIYTEAFF
>NA|TRBV7-3
CASSPMGLAGSDTQYF
>NA|TRBV10-1
CASSTGPNSPLHF
>NA|TRBV2
CASSKGDNSPLHF
>NA|TRBV11-3
CASSLTSGRDEQYF
>NA|TRBV10-2
CASSGPLYEQYF
>NA|TRBV10-3
CAISESDPFRAFF
>NA|TRBV3-1/TRBV3-2
CASSQTGGNTEAFF
>once|TRBV4-1
CASSPGRDSNQPQHF
>few|TRBV3-1/TRBV3-2
CASSQEISGNTIYF
>few|TRBV6-4
CASSASGDTEAFF
>NA|TRBV18
CASSPPGAGTSYEQYF
>once|TRBV15
CATSRDPRILGNTIYF
>NA|TRBV4-1
CASSQAQLRADTQYF
>NA|TRBV5-1
CASSGSIGGYEQYF
>NA|TRBV6-4
CASSRQGRDTQYF
>NA|TRBV5-1
CASSLNGEQYF
>NA|TRBV19
CASSIEAGNSNQPQHF
>NA|TRBV4-1
CASSQEYGTTYGYTF
>NA|TRBV5-3
CARSFRSGGVTRFRAFF
>NA|TRBV9
CASSVEGSQNTGELFF
>NA|TRBV29-1
CSVEDRPTGNTIYF
>NA|TRBV6-5
CASSPSGSSYNEQFF
>NA|TRBV19
CASSIDIPQVLNPGELFF
>NA|TRBV28
CASSFERFYGYTF
>once|TRBV3-1/TRBV3-2
CASSQGGRMGEQYF
>NA|TRBV15
CATSRETGGGVAEAFF
>NA|TRBV30
CAWSVWGLNTEAFF
>NA|TRBV11-3
CASSTTSGRPGETQYF
>NA|TRBV27
CASSFGQATEAFF
>NA|TRBV19
CASERALNTEAFF
>NA|TRBV6-5
CASSYMAGWGSPLHF